Below are 14 T cell receptor beta chains sequenced from a single sample in a study of identical twins. TCRdb ran MiXCR on the 5' RACE reads and lists one entry per CDR3 protein. This table holds some 590,000 distinct CDR3 sequences, nearly 10% found once. The data also belong to a second study, concerning yellow fever vaccine responses in identical twins.

The sequenced sample was PBMCs. Receptors were obtained from a woman aged 18-35 years in good health.

This clonotype was seen a handful of times. V usage is TRBV6-4 and J usage is TRBJ2-1, with 10 bases fitting TRBD2. The trim removed 3 bases at V and 3 bases at J, leaving 2 bases unmatched. The CDR3 length is 15 residues. Germline V CDR1 and CDR2: MRHNA, SNTAGT. The CDR3 here is CASSELAGIYNEQFF. CDR3 bases: TGTGCCAGCAGTGAACTAGCGGGAATCTACAATGAGCAGTTCTTC.

This clonotype has ten or more counts. V is TRBV12-3 or TRBV12-4 and J is TRBJ1-1; D unclear. This CDR3 region has 14 residues. V was shortened by 8 bases and J by 6 bases, with 19 bases between the two germline ends. The chain's CDR3 is CASGVPGFSSEAFF. CDR3 DNA: TGTGCCAGCGGGGTCCCCGGTTTTAGTTCTGAAGCTTTCTTT.

This clonotype occurred many times. V and J are TRBV20-1 and TRBJ2-2; TRBD2 matches at 9 bases. The CDR3 spans 15 residues. CDR1 DFQATT and CDR2 SNEGSKA come from the germline V gene (reference sequence). J gave up 4 bases and V 6 bases, and 9 bases lay outside the gene matches. DNA of the CDR3: TGCAGTGCAGATGGACTAGCGAAACGCACCGGGGAGCTGTTTTTT. This sequence encodes CSADGLAKRTGELFF.

This clonotype was seen at least ten times. The gene calls are TRBV5-1 and TRBJ2-7, with 7 bases fitting TRBD1. Germline assignment: CDR1 SGHRS and CDR2 YFSETQ. Losses at the gene ends were 0 bases for V and 6 bases for J; bases not matched to a gene: 9. The CDR3 has 15 amino acids. The CDR3 DNA is TGCGCCAGCAGCTTGGGGGAGCAATCAGGGGGCGAGCAGTACTTC. This gives the protein CASSLGEQSGGEQYF. Supplemented by reference TRBV5-1 and TRBJ2-7, the full variable domain reads KAGVTQTPRYLIKTRGQQVTLSCSPISGHRSVSWYQQTPGQGLQFLFEYFSETQRNKGNFPGRFSGRQFSNSRSEMNVSTLELGDSALYLCASSLGEQSGGEQYFGPGTRLTVT.

V is TRBV11-2 and J is TRBJ2-7, with TRBD2 matching over 7 bases. Losses at the gene ends were 1 base for V and 3 bases for J; bases not matched to a gene: 3. Germline assignment: CDR1 SGHAT and CDR2 FQNNGV. CDR3 length equals 14 residues. This chain's CDR3 is CASSLGSSGYEQYF. The CDR3, as DNA: TGTGCCAGCAGCTTAGGATCTAGCGGCTACGAGCAGTACTTC. The full variable domain, rest sourced from reference TRBV11-2 and TRBJ2-7, is EAGVAQSPRYKIIEKRQSVAFWCNPISGHATLYWYQQILGQGPKLLIQFQNNGVVDDSQLPKDRFSAERLKGVDSTLKIQPAKLEDSAVYLCASSLGSSGYEQYFGPGTRLTVT.

This clonotype showed up just a few times. The V call is TRBV7-9, the J call TRBJ2-7; the D is unclear. Germline CDR1 reads SEHNR; CDR2 reads FQNEAQ (reference sequence). The CDR3 consists of 16 residues. V lost 1 base, J lost 2 bases, and 15 bases lay in between. The CDR3 loop reads CASSLDSAPTTYEQYF. In nucleotides, the CDR3 is TGTGCCAGCAGCTTAGATTCAGCGCCTACCACCTACGAGCAGTACTTC.

The chain links TRBV7-6 to TRBJ2-5, with 10 positions matching TRBD2. This CDR3 has 16 amino acids. V lost 5 bases and J lost 5; bases outside the gene matches: 11. Germline loops: CDR1 SGHVS, CDR2 FNYEAQ. The CDR3 nucleotides are TGTGCCAGCAGCCCCCGTTCTAGCGGGGGAGGGGAGACCCAGTACTTC. Its protein product is CASSPRSSGGGETQYF.

This clonotype was counted only a few times. CDR3 bases: TGTGCCAGCAGTGAAAGGGGGACAGGGAACGAGCAGTACTTC. It is translated as CASSERGTGNEQYF. The gene calls are TRBV6-1 and TRBJ2-7, with 9 bases aligning to TRBD1. This CDR3 region has 14 residues. Germline V gene sequence: CDR1 MNHNS, CDR2 SASEGT. V was pared by 2 bases and J by 5 bases, with 4 bases of the junction left unmatched.

This rearrangement joins TRBV11-1 to TRBJ2-3, with 16 bases aligning to TRBD2. Trimming removed 5 bases from V and 5 bases from J; junction bases left unmatched: 10. The CDR3 covers 18 residues. Germline values: CDR1 SGHAT, CDR2 FQDESV (reference sequence). The chain's CDR3 is CASSQGTSGRAFQDTQYF. The DNA for the CDR3 is TGTGCCAGCAGCCAGGGGACTAGCGGGAGGGCCTTCCAAGATACGCAGTATTTT.

This clonotype was seen only a few times. This chain connects TRBV2 to TRBJ2-2; perhaps TRBD1 as D (6 bases). CDR1 SNHLY and CDR2 FYNNEI come from the germline V gene. The CDR3 has 17 residues. The V gene lost 2 bases and the J gene lost 2 bases, with 15 bases spanning the gap. CDR3 loop: CASSENRGQVNTGELFF. The CDR3 bases are TGTGCCAGCAGTGAAAATAGGGGACAAGTAAACACCGGGGAGCTGTTTTTT.

The sample holds many counts of this clonotype. J is TRBJ1-1 and V is TRBV25-1; D might be TRBD1 (5 bases). The CDR3 loop spans 14 amino acids. The V and J ends lost 1 base and 4 bases respectively, with 10 bases between them. The germline V gene has CDR1 MGHDK and CDR2 SYGVNS. DNA for the CDR3: TGTGCCAGCAGTGAATGGCGGGGGACCACTGAAGCTTTCTTT. Protein: CASSEWRGTTEAFF.

This clonotype was found many times. The chain recombines TRBV9 with TRBJ1-1; D remains unclear. This CDR3 contains 13 residues. The germline V gene has CDR1 SGDLS and CDR2 YYNGEE. Trimming stripped 3 bases from V and 2 bases from J, with 8 bases between. CDR3 sequence: CASSEDLNTEAFF. CDR3 DNA sequence: TGTGCCAGCAGCGAGGACCTCAACACTGAAGCTTTCTTT.

CDR3 in amino acids: CASSYSMGQVETQYF. CDR3 DNA: TGTGCCAGCAGTTACTCGATGGGACAGGTAGAGACCCAGTACTTC. The V call is TRBV6-5, the J call TRBJ2-5; the match to TRBD1 covers 8 bases. There are 15 residues in the CDR3. The trim removed 0 bases at V and 4 bases at J, leaving 4 bases unmatched. Per the germline V gene, CDR1 is MNHEY and CDR2 is SVGAGI.

The J gene is TRBJ2-7, the V gene TRBV21-1; the tabulated D call, TRBD1, remains unverified against the DNA. TRBV21-1 is flagged as a pseudogene. The CDR3 length is 14 residues. The DNA for the CDR3 is TGTGCCAGCAGCAAACCCCGCGGGACATACGAGCAGTACTTC. It is translated as CASSKPRGTYEQYF.